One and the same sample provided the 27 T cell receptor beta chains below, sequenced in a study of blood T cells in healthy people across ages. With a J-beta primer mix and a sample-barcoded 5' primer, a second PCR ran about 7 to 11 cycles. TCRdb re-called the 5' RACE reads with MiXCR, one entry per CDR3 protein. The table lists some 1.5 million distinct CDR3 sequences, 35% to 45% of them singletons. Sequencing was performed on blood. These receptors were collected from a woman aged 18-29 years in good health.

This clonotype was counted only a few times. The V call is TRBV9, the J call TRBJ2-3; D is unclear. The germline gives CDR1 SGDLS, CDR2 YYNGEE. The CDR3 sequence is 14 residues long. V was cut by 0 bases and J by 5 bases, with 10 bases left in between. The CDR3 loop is CASSVGPPRDTQYF. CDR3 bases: TGTGCCAGCAGCGTAGGGCCTCCGCGAGATACGCAGTATTTT.

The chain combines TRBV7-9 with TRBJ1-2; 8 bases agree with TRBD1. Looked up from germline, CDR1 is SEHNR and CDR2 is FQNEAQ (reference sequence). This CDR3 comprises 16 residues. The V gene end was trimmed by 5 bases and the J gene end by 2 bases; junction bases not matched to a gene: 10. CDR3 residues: CASSALTGEGNYGYTF. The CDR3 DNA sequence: TGTGCCAGCAGCGCCCTGACAGGGGAAGGGAACTATGGCTACACCTTC.

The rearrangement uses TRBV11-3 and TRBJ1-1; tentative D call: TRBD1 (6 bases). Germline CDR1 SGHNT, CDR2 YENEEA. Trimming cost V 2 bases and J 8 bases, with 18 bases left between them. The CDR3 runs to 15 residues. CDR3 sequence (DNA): TGTGCCAGCAGCTTAAACAAGGGACATTCGACGGAAGCTTTCTTT. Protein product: CASSLNKGHSTEAFF.

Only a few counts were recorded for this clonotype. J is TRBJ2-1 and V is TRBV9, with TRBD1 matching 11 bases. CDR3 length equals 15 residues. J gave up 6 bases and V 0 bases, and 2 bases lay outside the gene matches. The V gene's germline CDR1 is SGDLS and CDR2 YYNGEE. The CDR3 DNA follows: TGTGCCAGCAGCGTAGAGGGACAGGGGGGCAATGAGCAGTTCTTC. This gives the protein CASSVEGQGGNEQFF.

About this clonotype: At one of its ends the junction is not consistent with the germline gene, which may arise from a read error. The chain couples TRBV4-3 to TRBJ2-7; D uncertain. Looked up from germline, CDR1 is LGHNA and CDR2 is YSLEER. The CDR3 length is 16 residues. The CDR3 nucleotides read TGCGCCAGCAGCCAAGATCAGTATGGGGTCGTCAACGAGCAATACTTC. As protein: CASSQDQYGVVNEQYF.

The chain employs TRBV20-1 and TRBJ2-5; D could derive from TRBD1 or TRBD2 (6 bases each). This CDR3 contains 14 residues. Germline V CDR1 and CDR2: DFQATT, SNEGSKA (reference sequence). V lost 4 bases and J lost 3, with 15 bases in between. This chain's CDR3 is CSATSGWDKETQYF. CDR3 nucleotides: TGCAGTGCTACCAGCGGGTGGGACAAAGAGACCCAGTACTTC.

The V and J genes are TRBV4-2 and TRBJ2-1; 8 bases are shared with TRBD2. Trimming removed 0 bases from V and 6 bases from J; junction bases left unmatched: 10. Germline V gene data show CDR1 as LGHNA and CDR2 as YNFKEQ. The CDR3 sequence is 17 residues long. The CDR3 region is CASSQDPPGGPGNEQFF. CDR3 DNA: TGTGCCAGCAGCCAAGATCCCCCGGGAGGGCCTGGCAATGAGCAGTTCTTC.

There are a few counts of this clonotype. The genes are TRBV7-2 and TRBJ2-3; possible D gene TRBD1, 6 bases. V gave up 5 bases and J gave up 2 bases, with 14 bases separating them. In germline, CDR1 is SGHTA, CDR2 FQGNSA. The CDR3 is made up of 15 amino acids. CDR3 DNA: TGTGCCAGCAGCCGACGACAGGTGACCACAGATACGCAGTATTTT. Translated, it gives CASSRRQVTTDTQYF.

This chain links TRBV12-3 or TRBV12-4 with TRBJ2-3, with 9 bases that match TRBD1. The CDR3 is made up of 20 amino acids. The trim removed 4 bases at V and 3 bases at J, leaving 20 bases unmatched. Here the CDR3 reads CASSSPGPGQGDFTTDTQYF. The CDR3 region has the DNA TGTGCCAGCAGTTCCCCCGGTCCGGGACAGGGCGACTTTACGACAGATACGCAGTATTTT.

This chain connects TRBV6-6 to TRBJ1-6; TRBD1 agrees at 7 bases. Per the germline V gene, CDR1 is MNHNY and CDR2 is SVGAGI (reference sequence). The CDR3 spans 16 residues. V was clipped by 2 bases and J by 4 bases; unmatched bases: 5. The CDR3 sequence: CASSYPSGQYNSPLHF. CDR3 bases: TGTGCCAGCAGTTACCCCTCGGGACAGTATAATTCACCCCTCCACTTT.

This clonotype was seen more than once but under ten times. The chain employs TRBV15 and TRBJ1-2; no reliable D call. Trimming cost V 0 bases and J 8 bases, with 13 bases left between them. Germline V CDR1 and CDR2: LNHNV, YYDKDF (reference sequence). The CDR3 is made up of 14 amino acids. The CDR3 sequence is CATSRDLSGSGYTF. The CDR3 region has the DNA TGTGCCACCAGCAGAGATCTTTCGGGAAGCGGCTACACCTTC.

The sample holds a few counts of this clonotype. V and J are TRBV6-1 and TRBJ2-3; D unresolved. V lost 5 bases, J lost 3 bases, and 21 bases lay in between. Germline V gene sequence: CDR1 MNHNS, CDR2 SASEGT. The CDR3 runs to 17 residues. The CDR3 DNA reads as TGTGCCAGCAGTCCCCCGCGTCGGGCAGTCAAAACAGATACGCAGTATTTT. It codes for CASSPPRRAVKTDTQYF.

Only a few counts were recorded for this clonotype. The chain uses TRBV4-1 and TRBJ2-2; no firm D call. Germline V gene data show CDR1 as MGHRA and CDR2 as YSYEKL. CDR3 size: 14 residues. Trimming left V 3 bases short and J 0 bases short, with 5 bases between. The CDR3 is CASSQFPNTGELFF. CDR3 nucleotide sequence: TGCGCCAGCAGCCAGTTCCCGAACACCGGGGAGCTGTTTTTT.

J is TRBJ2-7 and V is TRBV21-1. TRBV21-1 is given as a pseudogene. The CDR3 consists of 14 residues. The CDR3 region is CASNIKRGTYEQYF. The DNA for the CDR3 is TGTGCCAGCAACATCAAGCGGGGGACCTACGAGCAGTACTTC.

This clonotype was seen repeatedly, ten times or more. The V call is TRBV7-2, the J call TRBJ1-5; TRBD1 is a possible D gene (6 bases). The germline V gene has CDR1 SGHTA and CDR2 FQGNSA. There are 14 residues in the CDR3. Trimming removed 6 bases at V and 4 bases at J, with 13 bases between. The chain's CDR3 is CASSPDSSNQPQHF. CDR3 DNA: TGTGCCAGCAGTCCGGACAGCTCTAATCAGCCCCAGCATTTT.

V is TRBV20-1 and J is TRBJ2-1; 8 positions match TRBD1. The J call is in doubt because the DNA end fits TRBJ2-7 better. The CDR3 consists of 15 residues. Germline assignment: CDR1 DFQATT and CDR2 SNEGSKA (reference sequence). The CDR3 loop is CSARQGPPSYNEQYF. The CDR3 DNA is TGCAGTGCGCGACAGGGGCCACCATCCTACAATGAGCAGTACTTC.

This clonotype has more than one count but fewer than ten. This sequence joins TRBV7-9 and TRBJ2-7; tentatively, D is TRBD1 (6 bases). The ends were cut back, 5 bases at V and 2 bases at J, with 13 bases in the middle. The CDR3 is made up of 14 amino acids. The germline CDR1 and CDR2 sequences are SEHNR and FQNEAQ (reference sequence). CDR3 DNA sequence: TGTGCCAGCAGCGAGTACAGGGCTACCTACGAGCAGTACTTC. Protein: CASSEYRATYEQYF.

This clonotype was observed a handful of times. The DNA for the CDR3 is TGTGCCAGCAGTTTCGACCGAGGAATCTCCTACGAGCAGTACTTC. Protein sequence: CASSFDRGISYEQYF. This chain connects TRBV6-2 or TRBV6-3 to TRBJ2-7; no definite D call. Germline V gene sequence: CDR1 MNHEY, CDR2 SVGEGT. With 4 bases removed from V and 0 bases from J, the gap between germline ends came to 13 bases. This CDR3 has 15 residues.

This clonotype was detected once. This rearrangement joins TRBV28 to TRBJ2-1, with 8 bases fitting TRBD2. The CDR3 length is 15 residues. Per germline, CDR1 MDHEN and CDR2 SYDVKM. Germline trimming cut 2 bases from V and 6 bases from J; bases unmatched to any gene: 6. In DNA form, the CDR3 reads TGTGCCAGCAGTTTACGGGGGGGAATGGGCAATGAGCAGTTCTTC. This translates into CASSLRGGMGNEQFF.

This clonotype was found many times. In DNA form, the CDR3 reads TGTGCCAGCAGTTTTAACATCTACGAGCAGTACTTC. Translation: CASSFNIYEQYF. The rearrangement uses TRBV12-3 or TRBV12-4 and TRBJ2-7, with unresolved D. The CDR3 runs 12 residues. V shed 3 bases and J shed 3 bases, with 6 bases lying between them.

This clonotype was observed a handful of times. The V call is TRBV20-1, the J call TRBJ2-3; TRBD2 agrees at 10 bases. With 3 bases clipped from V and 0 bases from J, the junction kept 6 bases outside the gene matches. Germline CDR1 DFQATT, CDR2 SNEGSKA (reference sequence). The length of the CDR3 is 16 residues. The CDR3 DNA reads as TGCAGTGCTAGGGCCGGTAGCGGGGGGAGCACAGATACGCAGTATTTT. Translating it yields CSARAGSGGSTDTQYF.

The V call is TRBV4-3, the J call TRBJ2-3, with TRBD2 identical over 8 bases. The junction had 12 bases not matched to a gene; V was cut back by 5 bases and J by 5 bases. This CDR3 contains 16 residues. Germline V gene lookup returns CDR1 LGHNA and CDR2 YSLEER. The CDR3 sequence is CASSSSGVAGIDTQYF. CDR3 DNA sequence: TGCGCCAGCAGCTCCTCGGGAGTAGCGGGGATAGATACGCAGTATTTT.

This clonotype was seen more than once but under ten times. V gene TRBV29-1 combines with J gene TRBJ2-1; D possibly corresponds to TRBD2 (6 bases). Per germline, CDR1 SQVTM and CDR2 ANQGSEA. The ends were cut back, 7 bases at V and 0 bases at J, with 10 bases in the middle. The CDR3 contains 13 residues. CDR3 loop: CSGSGVSYNEQFF. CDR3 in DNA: TGCAGCGGATCGGGAGTCTCCTACAATGAGCAGTTCTTC.

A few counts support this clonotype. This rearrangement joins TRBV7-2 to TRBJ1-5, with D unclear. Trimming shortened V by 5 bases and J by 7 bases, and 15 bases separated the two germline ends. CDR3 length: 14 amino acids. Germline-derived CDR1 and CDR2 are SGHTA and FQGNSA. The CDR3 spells CASSRRELGQPQHF. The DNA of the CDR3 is TGTGCCAGCAGCCGAAGAGAGCTAGGCCAGCCCCAGCATTTT. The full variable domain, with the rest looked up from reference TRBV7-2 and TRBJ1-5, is GAGVSQSPSNKVTEKGKDVELRCDPISGHTALYWYRQSLGQGLEFLIYFQGNSAPDKSGLPSDRFSAERTGGSVSTLTIQRTQQEDSAVYLCASSRRELGQPQHFGDGTRLSIL.

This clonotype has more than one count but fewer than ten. CDR3 amino acids: CASSVDDGSYQPQHF. The CDR3 nucleotides are TGTGCCAGCAGCGTAGATGATGGATCCTATCAGCCCCAGCATTTT. The rearrangement joins TRBV9 to TRBJ1-5; D unclear. Germline V lookup: CDR1 SGDLS, CDR2 YYNGEE. The CDR3 is 15 amino acids. V was clipped by 0 bases and J by 5 bases, with 12 bases between them.

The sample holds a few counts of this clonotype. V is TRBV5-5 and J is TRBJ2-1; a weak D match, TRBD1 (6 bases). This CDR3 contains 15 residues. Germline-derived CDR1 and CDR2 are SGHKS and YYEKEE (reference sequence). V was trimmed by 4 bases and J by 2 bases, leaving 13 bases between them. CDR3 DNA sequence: TGTGCCAGCAGCCGAGCGACAGGCGCCTACAATGAGCAGTTCTTC. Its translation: CASSRATGAYNEQFF. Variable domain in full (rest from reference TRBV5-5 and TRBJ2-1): DAGVTQSPTHLIKTRGQQVTLRCSPISGHKSVSWYQQVLGQGPQFIFQYYEKEERGRGNFPDRFSARQFPNYSSELNVNALLLGDSALYLCASSRATGAYNEQFFGPGTRLTVL.

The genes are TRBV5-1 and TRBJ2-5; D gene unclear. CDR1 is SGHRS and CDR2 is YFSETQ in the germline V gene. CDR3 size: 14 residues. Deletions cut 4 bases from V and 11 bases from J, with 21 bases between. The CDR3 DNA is TGCGCCAGCAGCCCCCGACCTGACTGGAATGAGCAGTACTTC. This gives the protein CASSPRPDWNEQYF.